Listed below are T cell receptor beta chains from one sample, sequenced in a study of prognosis after radiotherapy for stage I lung cancer. TCRdb independently ran MiXCR on the multiplex PCR reads; one entry per CDR3 protein. Of 26,000 or so distinct CDR3 sequences in the sample, approximately 29% were seen once. The material was PBMCs, obtained before or after stereotactic body radiation therapy (not recorded which). The receptor set was obtained from a donor over 45 with non-small cell lung cancer. Both conserved end residues are part of each CDR3. D genes are given only for firm matches. Size values are once, few and many counts, or a class for expanded clones, and some rows have none.

v_gene	abundance	j_gene	d_gene	CDR3aa	CDR3nt
TRBV7-9	many	TRBJ2-1	TRBD2	CASSTTSGGADSSSYNEQFF	TGTGCCAGCAGCACCACTAGCGGGGGGGCCGATTCATCATCCTACAATGAGCAGTTCTTC
TRBV5-1	many	TRBJ2-5	NA	CASNKDGRETQYF	TGCGCCAGTAATAAGGACGGACGAGAGACCCAGTACTTC
TRBV5-1	many	TRBJ1-1	NA	CASSLESHEAFF	TGCGCCAGCAGCTTGGAATCCCATGAAGCTTTCTTT
TRBV2	many	TRBJ1-6	NA	CASSREVNSPLHF	TGTGCCAGCAGTCGGGAAGTTAATTCACCCCTCCACTTT
TRBV28	NA	TRBJ2-1	NA	CASSLIGGCRAGNEQFF	TGTGCCAGCAGTTTGATCGGTGGATGTAGGGCGGGCAATGAGCAGTTCTTC
TRBV18	many	TRBJ1-2	TRBD1	CASSPLGQGAYGYTF	TGTGCCAGCTCACCTCTAGGACAGGGGGCCTATGGCTACACCTTC
TRBV13	medium-sized	TRBJ1-3	NA	CASSTRGGRLSGNTIYF	TGTGCCAGCAGCACCCGGGGGGGGCGGCTGTCTGGAAACACCATATATTTT
TRBV29-1	few	TRBJ1-4	TRBD1	CSVLRGQGEKLFF	TGCAGCGTTCTCAGGGGGCAAGGTGAAAAACTGTTTTTT
TRBV9	many	TRBJ2-2	NA	CASSVDQGQNTGELFF	TGTGCCAGCAGCGTAGATCAGGGCCAGAACACCGGGGAGCTGTTTTTT
TRBV27	many	TRBJ2-1	TRBD1	CASSGPGQGKNEQFF	TGTGCCAGCAGTGGACCGGGACAGGGAAAGAATGAGCAGTTCTTC
TRBV5-6	many	TRBJ1-3	TRBD1	CASSPRDRGNAGNTIYF	TGTGCCAGCAGCCCGAGGGACAGGGGAAATGCAGGAAACACCATATATTTT
TRBV11-3	NA	TRBJ2-7	TRBD1	CASSFSSRGTGYEQYF	TGTGCCAGCAGCTTCTCATCCCGGGGGACAGGTTACGAGCAGTACTTC
TRBV29-1	NA	TRBJ2-3	NA	CSYQAGAGQDTQYF	TGCAGCTACCAAGCGGGCGCAGGCCAAGATACGCAGTATTTT
TRBV6-1	NA	TRBJ2-7	NA	CASSGGQSLSYEQYF	TGTGCCAGCAGTGGAGGACAGAGCCTCTCCTACGAGCAGTACTTC
TRBV2	many	TRBJ2-2	TRBD2	CASSETSGRLNTGELFF	TGTGCCAGCAGTGAAACTAGCGGGAGGCTCAACACCGGGGAGCTGTTTTTT
TRBV19	many	TRBJ2-6	NA	CASRGGLAGANVLTF	TGTGCCAGTAGGGGGGGGCTTGCTGGGGCCAACGTCCTGACTTTC
TRBV12-3/TRBV12-4	many	TRBJ1-1	NA	CASSFHSQGPEAFF	TGTGCCAGCAGTTTTCATTCCCAGGGCCCTGAAGCTTTCTTT
TRBV6-1	NA	TRBJ1-1	TRBD1	CASKGTGGLGTEAFF	TGTGCCAGCAAAGGGACAGGGGGCCTGGGCACTGAAGCTTTCTTT
TRBV7-9	NA	TRBJ1-3	TRBD1	CASSLTGAGNTIYF	TGTGCCAGCAGCTTAACAGGGGCCGGAAACACCATATATTTT
TRBV29-1	many	TRBJ2-1	NA	CSVEGSGQQNNEQFF	TGCAGCGTTGAAGGGTCTGGACAGCAGAACAATGAGCAGTTCTTC
TRBV18	many	TRBJ2-5	TRBD2	CASSPPPLAGGLETQYF	TGTGCCAGCTCACCACCCCCCCTAGCGGGGGGCCTAGAGACCCAGTACTTC
TRBV11-2	NA	TRBJ1-2	NA	CASSPFWTDYGYTF	TGTGCCAGCAGCCCTTTTTGGACGGACTATGGCTACACCTTC
TRBV28	many	TRBJ1-2	NA	CASGTRILGSGGYTF	TGTGCCAGCGGGACCAGGATTTTAGGCTCTGGGGGCTACACCTTC
TRBV18	many	TRBJ2-7	NA	CASSPTVSYEQYF	TGTGCCAGCTCACCAACTGTTTCCTACGAGCAGTACTTC
TRBV6-1	NA	TRBJ1-2	TRBD1	CASSEWDRDYGYTF	TGTGCCAGCAGTGAATGGGACAGGGACTACGGCTACACCTTC